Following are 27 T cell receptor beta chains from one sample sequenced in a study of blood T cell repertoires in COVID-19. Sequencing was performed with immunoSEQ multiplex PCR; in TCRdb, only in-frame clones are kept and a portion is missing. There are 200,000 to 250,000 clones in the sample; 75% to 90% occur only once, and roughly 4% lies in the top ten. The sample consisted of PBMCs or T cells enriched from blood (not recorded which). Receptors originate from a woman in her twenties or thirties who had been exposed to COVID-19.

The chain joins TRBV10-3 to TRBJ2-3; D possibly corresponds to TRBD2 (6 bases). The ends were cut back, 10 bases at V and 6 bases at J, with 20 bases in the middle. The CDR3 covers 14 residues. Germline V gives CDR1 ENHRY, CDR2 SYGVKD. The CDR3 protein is CATKPGEGYDTQYF. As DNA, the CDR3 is TGTGCCACTAAACCGGGGGAAGGCTACGATACGCAGTATTTT.

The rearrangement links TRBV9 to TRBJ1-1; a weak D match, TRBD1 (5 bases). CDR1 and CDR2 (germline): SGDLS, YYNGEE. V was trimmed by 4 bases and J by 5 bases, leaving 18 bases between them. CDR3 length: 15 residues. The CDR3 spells CASSPQGFLGTEAFF. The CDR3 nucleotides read TGTGCCAGCAGCCCCCAGGGATTCCTCGGGACTGAAGCTTTCTTT.

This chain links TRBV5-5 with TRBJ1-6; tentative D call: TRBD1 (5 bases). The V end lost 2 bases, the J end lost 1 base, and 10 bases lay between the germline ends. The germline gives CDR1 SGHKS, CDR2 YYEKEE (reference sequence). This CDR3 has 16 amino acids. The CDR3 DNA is TGTGCCAGCAGCTTTGCCCAGGGATCCTATAATTCACCCCTCCACTTT. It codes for CASSFAQGSYNSPLHF.

The CDR3 DNA reads TGTGCCAGTAGTATAGGAAAGGGGGCGCACACTGAAGCTTTCTTT. Translating it yields CASSIGKGAHTEAFF. This rearrangement joins TRBV19 to TRBJ1-1, with 7 bases identical to TRBD1. The junction had 5 bases not matched to a gene; V was cut back by 1 base and J by 3 bases. Germline CDR1 is LNHDA and CDR2 is SQIVND (reference sequence). This CDR3 spans 15 amino acids.

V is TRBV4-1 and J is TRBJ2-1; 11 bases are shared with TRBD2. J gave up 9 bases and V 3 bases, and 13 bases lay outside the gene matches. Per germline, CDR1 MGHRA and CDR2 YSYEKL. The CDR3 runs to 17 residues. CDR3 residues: CASSHILIAGGHSEQFF. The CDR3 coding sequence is TGCGCCAGCAGCCACATCCTAATAGCGGGGGGGCACAGTGAGCAGTTCTTC.

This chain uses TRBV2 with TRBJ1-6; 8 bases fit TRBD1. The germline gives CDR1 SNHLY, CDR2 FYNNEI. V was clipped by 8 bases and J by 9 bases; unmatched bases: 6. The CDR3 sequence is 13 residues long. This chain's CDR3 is CASSGGGGSPLHF. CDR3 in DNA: TGTGCCAGCTCAGGGGGCGGCGGTTCACCCCTCCACTTT.

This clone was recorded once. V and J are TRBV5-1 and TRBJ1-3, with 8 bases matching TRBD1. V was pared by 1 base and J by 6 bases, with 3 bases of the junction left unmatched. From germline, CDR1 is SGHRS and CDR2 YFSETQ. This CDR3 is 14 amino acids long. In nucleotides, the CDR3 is TGCGCCAGCAGCTTGTGGGGACAGGAAAACACCATATATTTT. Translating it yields CASSLWGQENTIYF.

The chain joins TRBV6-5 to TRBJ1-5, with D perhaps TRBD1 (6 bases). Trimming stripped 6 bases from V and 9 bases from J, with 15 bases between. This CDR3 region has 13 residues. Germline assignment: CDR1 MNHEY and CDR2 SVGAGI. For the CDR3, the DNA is TGTGCCAGCAGGGGGGACATTTCTAGGCCCCAGCATTTT. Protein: CASRGDISRPQHF.

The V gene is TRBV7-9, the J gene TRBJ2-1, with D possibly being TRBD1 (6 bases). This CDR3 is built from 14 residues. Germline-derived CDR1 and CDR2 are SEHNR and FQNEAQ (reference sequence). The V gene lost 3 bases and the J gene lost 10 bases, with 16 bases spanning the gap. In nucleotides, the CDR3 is TGTGCCAGCAGCTTTTCTGCTGGGGGCGAGGAGCAGTTCTTC. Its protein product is CASSFSAGGEEQFF.

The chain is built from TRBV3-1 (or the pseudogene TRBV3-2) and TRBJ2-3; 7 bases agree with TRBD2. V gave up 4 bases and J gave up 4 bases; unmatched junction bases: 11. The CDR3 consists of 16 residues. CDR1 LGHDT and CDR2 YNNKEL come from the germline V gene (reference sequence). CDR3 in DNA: TGTGCCAGCAGCCTAGCCCCAAGACTAGCCGCAGATACGCAGTATTTT. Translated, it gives CASSLAPRLAADTQYF.

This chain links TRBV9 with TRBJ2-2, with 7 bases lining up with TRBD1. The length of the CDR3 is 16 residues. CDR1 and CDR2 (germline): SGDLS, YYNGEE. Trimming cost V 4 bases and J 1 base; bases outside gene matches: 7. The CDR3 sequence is CASSFRQGQNTGELFF. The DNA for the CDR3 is TGTGCCAGCAGCTTTAGACAGGGCCAGAACACCGGGGAGCTGTTTTTT.

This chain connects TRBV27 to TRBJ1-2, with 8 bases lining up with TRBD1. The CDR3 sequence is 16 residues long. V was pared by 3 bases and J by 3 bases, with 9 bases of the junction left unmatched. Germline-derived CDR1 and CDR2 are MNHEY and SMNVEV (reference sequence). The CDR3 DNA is TGTGCCAGCAGTTTTAGGGCACAGGGGGTGTACTATGGCTACACCTTC. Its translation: CASSFRAQGVYYGYTF.

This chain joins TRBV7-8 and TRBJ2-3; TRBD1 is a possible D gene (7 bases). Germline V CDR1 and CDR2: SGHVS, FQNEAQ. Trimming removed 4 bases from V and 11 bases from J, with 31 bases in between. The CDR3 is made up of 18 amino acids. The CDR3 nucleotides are TGTGCCAGCAGCTCACAGCGGAGGGGGCTCACCCCAGGGGGGATGCAGTATTTT. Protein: CASSSQRRGLTPGGMQYF.

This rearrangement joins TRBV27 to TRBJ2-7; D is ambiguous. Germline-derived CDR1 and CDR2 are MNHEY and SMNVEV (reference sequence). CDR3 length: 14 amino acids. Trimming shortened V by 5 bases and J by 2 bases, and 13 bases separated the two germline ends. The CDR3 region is CASSPPWPTYEQYF. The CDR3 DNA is TGTGCCAGCAGTCCCCCCTGGCCCACCTACGAGCAGTACTTC.

For the CDR3, the DNA is TGCGCCAGCAGCTTGGTGGGGCCCAGGGCCAAAAACATTCAGTACTTC. Residues: CASSLVGPRAKNIQYF. J is TRBJ2-4 and V is TRBV5-1, with a tentative D call TRBD1 (5 bases). The V end was cut by 0 bases, the J end by 1 base, with 11 bases between. Germline CDR1 and CDR2: SGHRS and YFSETQ. There are 16 residues in the CDR3.

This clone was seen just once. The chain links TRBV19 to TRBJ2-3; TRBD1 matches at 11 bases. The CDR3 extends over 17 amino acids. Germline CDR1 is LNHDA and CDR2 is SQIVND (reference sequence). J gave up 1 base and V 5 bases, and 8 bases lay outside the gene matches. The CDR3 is CASSRGTGGRGTDTQYF. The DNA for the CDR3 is TGTGCCAGTAGTCGCGGGACAGGGGGAAGAGGCACAGATACGCAGTATTTT.

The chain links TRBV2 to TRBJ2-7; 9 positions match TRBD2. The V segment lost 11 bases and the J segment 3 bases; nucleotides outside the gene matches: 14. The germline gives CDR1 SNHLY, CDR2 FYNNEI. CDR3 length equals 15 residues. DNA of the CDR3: TGTGCCTCCCGTGAGTGGCGGGGGGGCCTCTACGAGCAGTACTTC. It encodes CASREWRGGLYEQYF.

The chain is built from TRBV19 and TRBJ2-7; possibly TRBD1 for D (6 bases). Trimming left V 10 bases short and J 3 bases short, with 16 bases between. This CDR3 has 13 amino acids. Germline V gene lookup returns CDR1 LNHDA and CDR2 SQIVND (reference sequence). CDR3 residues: CATSVGQNYEQYF. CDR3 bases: TGTGCCACCTCAGTAGGACAGAACTACGAGCAGTACTTC.

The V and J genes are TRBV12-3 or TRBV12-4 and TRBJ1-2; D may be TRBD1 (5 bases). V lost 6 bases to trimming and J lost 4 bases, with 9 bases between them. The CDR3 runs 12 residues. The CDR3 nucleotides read TGTGCCAGCAGAATTCAGGGCTATGGCTACACCTTC. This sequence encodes CASRIQGYGYTF.

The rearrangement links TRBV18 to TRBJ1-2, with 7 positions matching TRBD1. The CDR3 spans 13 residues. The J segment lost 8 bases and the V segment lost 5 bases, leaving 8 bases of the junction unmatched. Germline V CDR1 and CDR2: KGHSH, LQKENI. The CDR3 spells CASSSDRTGGYTF. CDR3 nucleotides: TGTGCCAGCTCATCGGACAGGACGGGGGGCTACACCTTC. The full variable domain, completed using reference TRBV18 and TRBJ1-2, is NAGVMQNPRHLVRRRGQEARLRCSPMKGHSHVYWYRQLPEEGLKFMVYLQKENIIDESGMPKERFSAEFPKEGPSILRIQQVVRGDSAAYFCASSSDRTGGYTFGSGTRLTVV.

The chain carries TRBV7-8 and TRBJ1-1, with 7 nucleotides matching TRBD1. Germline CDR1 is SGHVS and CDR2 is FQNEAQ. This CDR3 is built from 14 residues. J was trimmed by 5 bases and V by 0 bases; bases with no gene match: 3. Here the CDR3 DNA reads TGTGCCAGCAGCTTAGCGCTACAGGGGACTGAAGCTTTCTTT. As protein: CASSLALQGTEAFF.

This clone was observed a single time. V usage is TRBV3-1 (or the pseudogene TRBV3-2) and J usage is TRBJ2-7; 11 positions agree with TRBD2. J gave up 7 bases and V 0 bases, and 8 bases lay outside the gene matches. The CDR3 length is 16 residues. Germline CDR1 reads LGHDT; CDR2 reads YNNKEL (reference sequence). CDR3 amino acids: CASSQDASGGPGEQYF. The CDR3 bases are TGTGCCAGCAGCCAAGATGCTAGCGGGGGGCCGGGGGAGCAGTACTTC.

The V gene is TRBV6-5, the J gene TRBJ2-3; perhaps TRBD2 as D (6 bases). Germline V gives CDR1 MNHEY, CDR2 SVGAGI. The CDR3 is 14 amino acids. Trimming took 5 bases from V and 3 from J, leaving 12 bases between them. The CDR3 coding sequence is TGTGCCAGCAGTCGTCTCGGGGGAACAGATACGCAGTATTTT. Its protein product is CASSRLGGTDTQYF.

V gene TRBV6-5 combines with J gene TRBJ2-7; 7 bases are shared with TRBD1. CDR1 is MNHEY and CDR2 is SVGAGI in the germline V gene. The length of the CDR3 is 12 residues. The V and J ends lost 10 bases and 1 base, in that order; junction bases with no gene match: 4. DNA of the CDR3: TGTGCCACCGGGACAGCTTCCTACGAGCAGTACTTC. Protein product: CATGTASYEQYF.

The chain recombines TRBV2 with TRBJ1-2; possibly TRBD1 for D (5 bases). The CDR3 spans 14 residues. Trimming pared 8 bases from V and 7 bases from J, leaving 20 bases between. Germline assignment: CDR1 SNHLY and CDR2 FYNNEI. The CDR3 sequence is CASGSGREGFGYTF. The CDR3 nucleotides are TGTGCCAGCGGGTCAGGCAGGGAGGGTTTTGGCTACACCTTC.

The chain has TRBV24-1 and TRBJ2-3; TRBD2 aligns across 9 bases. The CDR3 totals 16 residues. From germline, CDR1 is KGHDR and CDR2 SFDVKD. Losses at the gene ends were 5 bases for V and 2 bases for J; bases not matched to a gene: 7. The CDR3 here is CATSAARLAATDTQYF. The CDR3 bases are TGTGCCACCAGTGCCGCCCGACTAGCGGCCACAGATACGCAGTATTTT.

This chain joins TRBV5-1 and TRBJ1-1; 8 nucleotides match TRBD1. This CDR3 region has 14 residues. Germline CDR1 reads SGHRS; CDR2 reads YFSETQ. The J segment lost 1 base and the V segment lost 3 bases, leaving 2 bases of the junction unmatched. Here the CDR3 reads CASSSGQGNTEAFF. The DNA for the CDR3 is TGCGCCAGCAGCTCCGGACAGGGGAACACTGAAGCTTTCTTT. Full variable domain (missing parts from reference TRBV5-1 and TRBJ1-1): KAGVTQTPRYLIKTRGQQVTLSCSPISGHRSVSWYQQTPGQGLQFLFEYFSETQRNKGNFPGRFSGRQFSNSRSEMNVSTLELGDSALYLCASSSGQGNTEAFFGQGTRLTVV.